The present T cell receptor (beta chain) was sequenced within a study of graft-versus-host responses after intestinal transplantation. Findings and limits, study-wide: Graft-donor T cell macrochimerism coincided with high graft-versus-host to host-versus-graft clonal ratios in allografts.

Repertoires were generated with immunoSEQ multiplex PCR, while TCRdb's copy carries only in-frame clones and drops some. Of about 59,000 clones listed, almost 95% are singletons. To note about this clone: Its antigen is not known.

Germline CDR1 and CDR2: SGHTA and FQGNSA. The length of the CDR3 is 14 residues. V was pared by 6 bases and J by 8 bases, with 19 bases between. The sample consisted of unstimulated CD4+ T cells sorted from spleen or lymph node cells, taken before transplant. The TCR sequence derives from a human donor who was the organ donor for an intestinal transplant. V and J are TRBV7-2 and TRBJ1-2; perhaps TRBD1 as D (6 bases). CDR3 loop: CASRRTGIGSGYTF. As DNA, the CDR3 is TGTGCCAGCAGGCGCACAGGGATCGGGTCAGGCTACACCTTC.